The clone carrying this TCR beta chain was seen more than once but under ten times. The data derive from a study of T-cell reconstitution after alpha-beta-depleted transplantation in children. Trimming left V 7 bases short and J 2 bases short, with 11 bases between. This CDR3 has 13 amino acids. Germline values: CDR1 SQVTM, CDR2 ANQGSEA. Unique molecular identifiers featured in how the TCRbeta library was prepared. TCRdb reprocessed the PCR reads via MiXCR and lists one record per CDR3 protein. The sample records just over 350,000 distinct CDR3 sequences, more than 10% being singletons. The TCR originated in a human donor who donated a stem cell graft to a child with Fanconi anemia. The sequences come from PBMCs, collected from the stem cell graft. The chain links TRBV29-1 to TRBJ2-2; D is possibly TRBD1 or TRBD2 (5 bases each). CDR3 protein: CSAGTANTGELFF. The CDR3 nucleotides are TGCAGCGCCGGGACGGCAAACACCGGGGAGCTGTTTTTT.